The 14 T cell receptor beta chains below were found in one sample sequenced in a study of blood T cells in healthy people across ages. A J-beta primer mix and a sample-barcoded 5' primer were used in a second PCR of roughly 7 to 12 cycles. TCRdb fed the 5' RACE reads into MiXCR, producing one record per CDR3 protein. The data hold around 780,000 distinct CDR3 sequences, with about 26% observed a single time. This same sample was also part of a study on T cells of mothers and their children.

The sample was blood. The receptor set was obtained from a boy between 10 and 17 years old in good health.

The chain carries TRBV29-1 and TRBJ2-3, with a possible D match to TRBD2 (6 bases). V was cut by 7 bases and J by 4 bases, with 15 bases left in between. Germline CDR1 SQVTM, CDR2 ANQGSEA. The CDR3 is 13 residues long. CDR3 region: CSALGGGADTQYF. The CDR3 nucleotides are TGCAGCGCCCTAGGTGGAGGGGCAGATACGCAGTATTTT.

V gene TRBV9 combines with J gene TRBJ1-4; the D is unclear. Trimming removed 0 bases at V and 0 bases at J, with 9 bases between. CDR3 length: 16 amino acids. Germline V gives CDR1 SGDLS, CDR2 YYNGEE. The CDR3 is CASSVAPTATNEKLFF. The DNA for the CDR3 is TGTGCCAGCAGCGTAGCTCCGACTGCAACTAATGAAAAACTGTTTTTT.

This sequence joins TRBV11-2 and TRBJ2-4; possible D gene TRBD2, 5 bases. This CDR3 region has 16 residues. The V end lost 5 bases, the J end lost 0 bases, and 14 bases lay between the germline ends. Germline V lookup: CDR1 SGHAT, CDR2 FQNNGV. As DNA, the CDR3 is TGTGCCAGCAGCCTTGGACTCCCTTTAGCCAAAAACATTCAGTACTTC. Amino acid sequence: CASSLGLPLAKNIQYF. Complete variable domain (other parts from reference TRBV11-2 and TRBJ2-4): EAGVAQSPRYKIIEKRQSVAFWCNPISGHATLYWYQQILGQGPKLLIQFQNNGVVDDSQLPKDRFSAERLKGVDSTLKIQPAKLEDSAVYLCASSLGLPLAKNIQYFGAGTRLSVL.

V is TRBV28 and J is TRBJ2-1; D might be TRBD1 (5 bases). The DNA end lines up better with TRBJ2-5; the J call may be wrong. CDR3 length: 14 amino acids. Per germline, CDR1 MDHEN and CDR2 SYDVKM. This chain's CDR3 is CASQKQDMLETQYF. CDR3 sequence (DNA): TGTGCCAGTCAAAAACAGGACATGCTGGAGACCCAGTACTTC.

This clonotype was observed a handful of times. The chain has TRBV12-3 or TRBV12-4 and TRBJ1-2; 8 positions agree with TRBD1. The CDR3 covers 15 residues. V lost 5 bases and J lost 6; bases outside the gene matches: 11. CDR3 DNA: TGTGCCAGCAGTCGGAACAACAGGGGGGGGCATGGCTACACCTTC. Translated: CASSRNNRGGHGYTF.

This clonotype occurred a few times. Written as DNA, the CDR3 is TGTGCCAGCAGCTCGGACCCAGGTTCACCCCTCCACTTT. Translation: CASSSDPGSPLHF. The chain combines TRBV7-2 with TRBJ1-6; D is ambiguous. The germline V gene encodes CDR1 SGHTA and CDR2 FQGNSA. CDR3 length: 13 amino acids. V was cut by 4 bases and J by 9 bases, with 10 bases left in between. Filled out from reference TRBV7-2 and TRBJ1-6, the complete variable domain reads GAGVSQSPSNKVTEKGKDVELRCDPISGHTALYWYRQSLGQGLEFLIYFQGNSAPDKSGLPSDRFSAERTGGSVSTLTIQRTQQEDSAVYLCASSSDPGSPLHFGNGTRLTVT.

This clonotype was detected only a few times. This chain connects TRBV5-1 to TRBJ2-3; D is unclear. CDR1 SGHRS and CDR2 YFSETQ come from the germline V gene. The CDR3 totals 13 residues. Trimming pared 7 bases from V and 6 bases from J, leaving 15 bases between. The CDR3 nucleotides are TGCGCCAGCGGCGCTCAGGCCGGGGATACGCAGTATTTT. Protein sequence: CASGAQAGDTQYF. The full variable domain, rest sourced from reference TRBV5-1 and TRBJ2-3, is KAGVTQTPRYLIKTRGQQVTLSCSPISGHRSVSWYQQTPGQGLQFLFEYFSETQRNKGNFPGRFSGRQFSNSRSEMNVSTLELGDSALYLCASGAQAGDTQYFGPGTRLTVL.

This clonotype was counted a few times. The V call is TRBV29-1, the J call TRBJ1-2, with D hard to call. Per germline, CDR1 SQVTM and CDR2 ANQGSEA. The V end was cut by 3 bases, the J end by 4 bases, with 15 bases between. CDR3 length: 14 residues. In nucleotides, the CDR3 is TGCAGCGTTGATCCCTGGGAGGAGGTCTATGGCTACACCTTC. Translating it yields CSVDPWEEVYGYTF.

In its sample, this clonotype was seen many times. The chain links TRBV12-3 or TRBV12-4 to TRBJ1-4; the match to TRBD1 covers 8 bases. The CDR3 sequence is 14 residues long. Unmatched junction bases numbered 8, after V lost 6 bases and J lost 8 bases. As DNA, the CDR3 is TGTGCCAGCAGCCCGGACAGGGTAGGGGAAAAACTGTTTTTT. It is translated as CASSPDRVGEKLFF.

The CDR3 protein is CASSRGSNTGELFF. In DNA form, the CDR3 reads TGCGCCAGCAGCCGCGGGTCCAACACCGGGGAGCTGTTTTTT. The rearrangement links TRBV5-1 to TRBJ2-2, with D possibly matching TRBD2 (5 bases). Trimming pared 4 bases from V and 2 bases from J, leaving 9 bases between. Germline V gives CDR1 SGHRS, CDR2 YFSETQ. The CDR3 is 14 amino acids.

The chain uses TRBV9 and TRBJ1-6; 7 nucleotides match TRBD1. Germline V gene lookup returns CDR1 SGDLS and CDR2 YYNGEE. Trimming took 4 bases from V and 12 from J; bases not matched to a gene: 13. CDR3 size: 15 residues. The CDR3 sequence: CASSPGRGRGGPLHF. The CDR3, as DNA: TGTGCCAGCAGCCCCGGGAGGGGGCGAGGGGGACCCCTCCACTTT. The full variable domain, completed using reference TRBV9 and TRBJ1-6, is DSGVTQTPKHLITATGQRVTLRCSPRSGDLSVYWYQQSLDQGLQFLIQYYNGEERAKGNILERFSAQQFPDLHSELNLSSLELGDSALYFCASSPGRGRGGPLHFGNGTRLTVT.

V and J are TRBV14 and TRBJ2-5, with 10 bases aligning to TRBD2. With the DNA end fitting TRBJ2-1 better, the J assignment may be wrong. From germline, CDR1 is SGHDN and CDR2 FVKESK. The CDR3 is 15 residues long. CDR3: CASSHSLAGGNEQFF. The DNA for the CDR3 is TGTGCCAGCAGCCATTCTTTAGCGGGGGGCAATGAGCAGTTCTTC.

A few counts support this clonotype. The J gene is TRBJ2-2, the V gene TRBV7-9, with 10 bases matching TRBD2. J was trimmed by 4 bases and V by 5 bases; bases with no gene match: 7. The length of the CDR3 is 16 residues. CDR1 and CDR2 (germline): SEHNR, FQNEAQ (reference sequence). The CDR3 bases are TGTGCCAGCAGCCTGCTTAGCGGGGGGACCACCGGGGAGCTGTTTTTT. Translated: CASSLLSGGTTGELFF.

The rearrangement joins TRBV14 to TRBJ2-5, with a weak D call TRBD2 (5 bases). V lost 4 bases, J lost 12 bases, and 18 bases lay in between. The CDR3 is 13 amino acids. Germline-derived CDR1 and CDR2 are SGHDN and FVKESK. CDR3 loop: CASSPPGSAMEYF. DNA of the CDR3: TGTGCCAGCAGCCCTCCGGGGTCCGCTATGGAGTACTTC.